This TCR beta chain was profiled in a study of long-term antiretroviral therapy in people with HIV. Overall study results and limits: Regardless of time point, clones expanded before ART dominated the repertoire.

With survey level as its setting, the immunoSEQ assay was v3.0. Some clones are missing from TCRdb's copy, which holds only in-frame ones; the method was immunoSEQ multiplex PCR. The sample contains 35,000 to 40,000 clones, roughly 80% of which appear only once. The CDR3 consists of 15 residues. Germline assignment: CDR1 SGHVS and CDR2 FQNEAQ. V lost 4 bases and J lost 5; bases outside the gene matches: 6. About this clone itself: The antigen is not known.

The input for sequencing was unsorted PBMCs, taken 1.5 years after starting antiretroviral therapy. The gene calls are TRBV7-8 and TRBJ1-5; 9 nucleotides line up with TRBD1. This receptor was taken from a man between 18 and 29 years old with HIV. The CDR3 nucleotides read TGTGCCAGCAGCTCCAGACAGGGGGTCTATCAGCCCCAGCATTTT. This sequence encodes CASSSRQGVYQPQHF.